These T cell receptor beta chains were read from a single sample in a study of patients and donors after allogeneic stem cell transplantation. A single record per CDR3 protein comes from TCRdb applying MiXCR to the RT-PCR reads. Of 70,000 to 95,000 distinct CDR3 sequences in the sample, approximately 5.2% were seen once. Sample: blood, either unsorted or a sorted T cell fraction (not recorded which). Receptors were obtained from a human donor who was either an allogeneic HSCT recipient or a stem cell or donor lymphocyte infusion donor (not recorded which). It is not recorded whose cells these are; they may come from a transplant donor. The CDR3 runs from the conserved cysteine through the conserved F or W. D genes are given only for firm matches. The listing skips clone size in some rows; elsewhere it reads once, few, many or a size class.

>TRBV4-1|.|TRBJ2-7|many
TGCGCCAGCAGCCAAGTTGGCAGAACCTACGAGCAGTACTTC
CASSQVGRTYEQYF
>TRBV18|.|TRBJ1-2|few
TGTGCCAGCTCACCCTTACCAGCGTATGGCTACACCTTC
CASSPLPAYGYTF
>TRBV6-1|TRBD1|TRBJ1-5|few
TGTGCCAGCCAGGACAGGTTCAATCAGCCCCAGCATTTT
CASQDRFNQPQHF
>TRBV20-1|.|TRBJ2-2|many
TGCAGTGCTAAACCCATTAGGGACCCTACCGGGGAGCTGTTTTTT
CSAKPIRDPTGELFF
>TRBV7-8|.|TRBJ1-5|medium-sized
TGTGCCAGCAGCTTAGAGCGGAACTCGCCCCAGCATTTT
CASSLERNSPQHF
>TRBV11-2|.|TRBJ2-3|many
TGTGCCAGCAGCTTAGATCTGGTATACCCAGATACGCAGTATTTT
CASSLDLVYPDTQYF
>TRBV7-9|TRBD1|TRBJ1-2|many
TGTGCCGGTGGAGGGGGACAGGGGGCTGGAGGCTACACCTTC
CAGGGGQGAGGYTF
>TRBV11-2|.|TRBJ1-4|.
TGTGCCAGCAGCTTAGTTTCAACTAATGAAAAACTGTTTTTT
CASSLVSTNEKLFF
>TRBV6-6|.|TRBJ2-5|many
TGTGCCAGCAATAGGGGACGAGAAGAGACCCAGTACTTC
CASNRGREETQYF
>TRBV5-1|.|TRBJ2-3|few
TGCGCCAGCAGCTCGACCTCTTACACAGATACGCAGTATTTT
CASSSTSYTDTQYF
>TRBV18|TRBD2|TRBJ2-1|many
TGTGCCAGCTCACCAAGTCTAGCGGAGGGGCGGGGGCAGTTCTTC
CASSPSLAEGRGQFF
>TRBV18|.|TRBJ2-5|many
TGTGCCAGCTCACCCCCGGGTGGAGGTGAGACCCAGTACTTC
CASSPPGGGETQYF
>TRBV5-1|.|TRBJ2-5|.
TGCGCCAGCAGCTCAGGACCCACTCGAGAAGGGACGACCCAGTACTTC
CASSSGPTREGTTQYF
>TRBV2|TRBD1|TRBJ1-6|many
TGTGCCAGCAGTGAAGGGACAGGCGGTTCACCCCTCCACTTT
CASSEGTGGSPLHF
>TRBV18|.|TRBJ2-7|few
TGTGCCAGCTCACTACAGGGAGGGGGTAGCGAGCAGTACTTC
CASSLQGGGSEQYF
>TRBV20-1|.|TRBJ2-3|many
TGCAGTGTCGAGGACTCCTACTTCTTAGATACGCAGTATTTT
CSVEDSYFLDTQYF
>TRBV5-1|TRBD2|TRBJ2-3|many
TGCGCCAGCAGCAGCGGGAGTATCGGCGCAGATACGCAGTATTTT
CASSSGSIGADTQYF
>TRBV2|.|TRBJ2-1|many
TGTGCCCCCGCAGCGGGCTTAAGCTCCTACAATGAGCAGTTCTTC
CAPAAGLSSYNEQFF
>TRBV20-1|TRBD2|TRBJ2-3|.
TGCAGTGCTACCATGGGGGGGGACACAGATACGCAGTATTTT
CSATMGGDTDTQYF
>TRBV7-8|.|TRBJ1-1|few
TGTGCCAGCAGCTTAAAACTCTCACAACGGGCCCGTGAAGCTTTCTTT
CASSLKLSQRAREAFF
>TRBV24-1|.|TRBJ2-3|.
TGTGCCACCAGTGATAACAGGAGGAGCACAGATACGCAGTATTTT
CATSDNRRSTDTQYF
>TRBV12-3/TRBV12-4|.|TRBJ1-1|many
TGTGCCAGCAGTTTGGAGTTGAACACTGAAGCTTTCTTT
CASSLELNTEAFF
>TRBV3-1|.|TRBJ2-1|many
TGTGCCAGCAGCCAAGTAGGAGGGGGTAGCGGTAGCTCCTACAATGAGCAGTTCTTC
CASSQVGGGSGSSYNEQFF
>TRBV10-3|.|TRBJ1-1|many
TGTGCCATCACCGCCCATTCGGGGGCTCTTGGCACTGAAGCTTTCTTT
CAITAHSGALGTEAFF
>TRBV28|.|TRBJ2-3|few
TGTGCCAGCAGTTTCCTCAGCGGCACAGATACGCAGTATTTT
CASSFLSGTDTQYF
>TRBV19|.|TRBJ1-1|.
TGTGCCAGTATAGGGAAGGGGCCGACTGAAGCTTTCTTT
CASIGKGPTEAFF
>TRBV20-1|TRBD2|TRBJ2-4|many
TGCAGTGCTAGAGACCTGACTAGCTTGATCAAAAACATTCAGTACTTC
CSARDLTSLIKNIQYF
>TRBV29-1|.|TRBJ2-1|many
TGCAGCGTTGACAGGTACTCCTACAATGAGCAGTTCTTC
CSVDRYSYNEQFF
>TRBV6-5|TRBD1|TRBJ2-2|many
TGTGCCAGCAGTTACTCCGATGGGACAGGGACCGGGGAGCTGTTTTTT
CASSYSDGTGTGELFF
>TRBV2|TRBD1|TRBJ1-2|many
TGTGCCAGCAGTGGGGACAGGGCCGACTATTATGGCTACACCTTC
CASSGDRADYYGYTF
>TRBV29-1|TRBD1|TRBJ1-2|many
TGCAGCGCCACGGACAGGGGGGTCTATGGCTACACCTTC
CSATDRGVYGYTF
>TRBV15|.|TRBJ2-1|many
TGTGCCACCAGCAGAGATACCGACAATGAGCAGTTCTTC
CATSRDTDNEQFF
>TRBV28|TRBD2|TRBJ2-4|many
TGTGCCAGCAGCCCTACCGGACTAGGCGGCAACATTCAGTACTTC
CASSPTGLGGNIQYF
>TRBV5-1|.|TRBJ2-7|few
TGCGCCAGCAGCCCCTCGATAGGGAGGTCCTGGGAGCAGTACTTC
CASSPSIGRSWEQYF
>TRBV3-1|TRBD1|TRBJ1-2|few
TGTGCCAGCAGGAGCACAGGGGCTAACTATGGCTACACCTTC
CASRSTGANYGYTF
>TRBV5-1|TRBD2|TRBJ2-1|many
TGCGCCAGCAGCGCAAGGACTAGCAGCGAGCAGTTCTTC
CASSARTSSEQFF
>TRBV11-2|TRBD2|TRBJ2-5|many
TGTGCCAGCAGCCTGCAGACTAGCGGGAGAGGAGAGACCCAGTACTTC
CASSLQTSGRGETQYF
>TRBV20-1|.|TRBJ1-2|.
TGCAGTGTTAACCCTCCTTACAGGGATGGCTACACCTTC
CSVNPPYRDGYTF
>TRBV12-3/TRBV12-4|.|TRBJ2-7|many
TGTGCCAGCGGGAGTGCCTACGAGCAGTACTTC
CASGSAYEQYF
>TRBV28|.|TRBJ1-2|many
TGTGCCAGCAGTCCCCCGGGGATGGTCCGCTTTGGCTACACCTTC
CASSPPGMVRFGYTF
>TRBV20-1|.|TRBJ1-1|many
TGCAGTGCTAGAGCCCCCAGGACAGAGCACACTGAAGCTTTCTTT
CSARAPRTEHTEAFF
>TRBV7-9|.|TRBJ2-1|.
TGTGCCAGCAGCCTGAACGGGTTGGGGAAGTTCTTC
CASSLNGLGKFF
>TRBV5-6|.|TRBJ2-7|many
TGTGCCAGCAATTTATGGAATTACGAGCAGTACTTC
CASNLWNYEQYF
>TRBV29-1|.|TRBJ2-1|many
TGCAGCGTTGACCAGATCCATGAGCAGTTCTTC
CSVDQIHEQFF
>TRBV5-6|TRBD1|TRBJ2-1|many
TGTGCCAGCAGCTCCACCGGGACAGGCGGCAATGAGCAGTTCTTC
CASSSTGTGGNEQFF
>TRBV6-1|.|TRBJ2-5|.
TGTGCCAGCAGTGGCCCTAGCGTTTCCAGAGCGACCCAGTACTTC
CASSGPSVSRATQYF
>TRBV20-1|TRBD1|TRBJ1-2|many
TGCAGTGCTAGGACCCTTGGACAGGGTCGAAGTGGCTACACCTTC
CSARTLGQGRSGYTF
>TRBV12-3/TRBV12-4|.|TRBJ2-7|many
TGTGCCAGCAGTTTGCGTGTGAGGGGCGACTACGAGCAGTACTTC
CASSLRVRGDYEQYF
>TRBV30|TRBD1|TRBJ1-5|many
TGTGCCTGGAGCCCCGGGACAGGGGATCAGCCCCAGCATTTT
CAWSPGTGDQPQHF
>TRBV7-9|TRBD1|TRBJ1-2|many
TGTGCCAGCACCCTACGGACAGGGAACTATGGCTACACCTTC
CASTLRTGNYGYTF